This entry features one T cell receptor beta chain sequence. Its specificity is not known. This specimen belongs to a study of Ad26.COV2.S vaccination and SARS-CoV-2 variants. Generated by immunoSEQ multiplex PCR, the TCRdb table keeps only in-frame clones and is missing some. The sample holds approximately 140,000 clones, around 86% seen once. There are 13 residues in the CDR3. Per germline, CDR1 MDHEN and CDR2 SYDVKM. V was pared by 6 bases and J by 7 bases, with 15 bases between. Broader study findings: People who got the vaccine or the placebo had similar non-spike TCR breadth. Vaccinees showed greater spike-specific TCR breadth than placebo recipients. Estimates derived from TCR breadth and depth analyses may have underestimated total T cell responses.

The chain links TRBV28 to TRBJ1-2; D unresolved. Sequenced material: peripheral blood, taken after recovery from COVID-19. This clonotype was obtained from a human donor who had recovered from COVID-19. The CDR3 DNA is TGTGCCAGCAGCCCCAACCCCGTTACTGGCTACACCTTC. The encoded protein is CASSPNPVTGYTF.